This entry features one T cell receptor (beta chain) sequence. The entry originates in a study of T cells in tuberculosis. The wider study: The T cells targeted glucose monomycolate, a mycobacterial lipid, via CD1B.

The time point is: new active TB diagnosis, blood taken before or within 7 days of starting treatment. TCRdb keeps only in-frame clones here, not all; method: immunoSEQ multiplex PCR. The table shows about 53,000 clones, with over 90% occurring only once. The V end lost 7 bases, the J end lost 3 bases, and 20 bases lay between the germline ends. This CDR3 comprises 15 residues. From germline, CDR1 is SGDLS and CDR2 YYNGEE. The V and J genes are TRBV9 and TRBJ2-7, with a weak D call TRBD2 (6 bases). This TCR was recovered from an adult with tuberculosis. The sequencing used PBMCs, collected at tuberculosis diagnosis. CDR3 sequence: CASSYGAGRNYEQYF. As DNA, the CDR3 is TGTGCCAGCTCCTACGGGGCGGGACGGAACTACGAGCAGTACTTC.